The T cell receptor (beta chain) described here comes from a study of blood T cell repertoires in COVID-19. Data came from immunoSEQ multiplex PCR; TCRdb stores just in-frame clones and leaves some out. The sample carries approximately 350,000 clones, 88% recorded once. The CDR3 runs 15 residues. Germline V CDR1 and CDR2: GTSNPN, SVGIG (reference sequence). J lost 9 bases, V lost 2 bases, and 13 bases had no gene match. Followed over time, Seattle patients had been enrolled while infection was active. The TCR sequence derives from a woman aged 70 to 79 with COVID-19, enrolled during active disease. The chain couples TRBV30 to TRBJ1-1; 9 nucleotides match TRBD1. The sample consisted of peripheral blood. CDR3: CAWSFPRTGARKAFF. The CDR3 DNA is TGTGCCTGGAGTTTTCCTCGGACAGGGGCGCGAAAAGCTTTCTTT. Full variable domain (remainder filled in from reference TRBV30 and TRBJ1-1): SQTIHQWPATLVQPVGSPLSLECTVEGTSNPNLYWYRQAAGRGLQLLFYSVGIGQISSEVPQNLSASRPQDRQFILSSKKLLLSDSGFYLCAWSFPRTGARKAFFGQGTRLTVV.